The clone carrying this T cell receptor beta chain was counted ten times or more. Its specificity is unknown. This entry comes from a study of post-analysis software for immune sequencing data. General study points: About five TRBV segments (TRBV5-6, TRBV5-1 and TRBV20-1 among them) occurred more frequently in patients than in controls.

Presence of unique molecular identifiers characterized the TCR beta cDNA libraries. MiXCR, run by TCRdb on the PCR reads, gives a single entry per CDR3 protein. The repertoire has over 700,000 distinct CDR3 sequences, just under 30% of them found once; the top ten carry 0.56%. CDR3 size: 16 residues. After removal of 3 bases from V and 1 base from J, the junction contained 4 bases not matched to a gene. Germline CDR1 SQVTM, CDR2 ANQGSEA. This sequence originates from a girl between 10 and 17 years old with multiple sclerosis. The rearrangement uses TRBV29-1 and TRBJ2-3; TRBD2 matches 13 bases. Input material: blood. The CDR3 protein is CSVEKGLAGGTDTQYF. DNA of the CDR3: TGCAGCGTTGAGAAAGGACTAGCGGGAGGCACAGATACGCAGTATTTT.